Sequencing of this T cell receptor (beta chain) was carried out in a study of T cells in narcolepsy. The overall study: Enrolled donors included narcolepsy type 1 or type 2 patients and healthy controls. General study results and limits: Autoreactive clonotypes reportedly recurred in blood of same and different patients, not controls. Autoreactive HCRT-specific and TRIB2-specific clonotypes were marked in same-patient CSF-versus-blood CD4+ comparisons.

The repertoire was sequenced with immunoSEQ multiplex PCR; TCRdb's copy has only in-frame clones and lacks some. The repertoire holds 15,000 to 20,000 clones, with 72% as singletons. This clone was recorded a few times. The antigen is not known. The sequencing sample was made of CD45RA- memory CD8+ T cells from PBMCs. This clonotype was sampled from a human donor with narcolepsy.

Here the CDR3 DNA reads TGTGCCAGCAGCTTAGAGGAGCTCTTGATCTATGGCTACACCTTC. This encodes CASSLEELLIYGYTF. This chain connects TRBV7-9 to TRBJ1-2, with unresolved D. The CDR3 sequence is 15 residues long. Germline CDR1 reads SEHNR; CDR2 reads FQNEAQ (reference sequence). Trimming took 1 base from V and 4 from J, leaving 13 bases between them.